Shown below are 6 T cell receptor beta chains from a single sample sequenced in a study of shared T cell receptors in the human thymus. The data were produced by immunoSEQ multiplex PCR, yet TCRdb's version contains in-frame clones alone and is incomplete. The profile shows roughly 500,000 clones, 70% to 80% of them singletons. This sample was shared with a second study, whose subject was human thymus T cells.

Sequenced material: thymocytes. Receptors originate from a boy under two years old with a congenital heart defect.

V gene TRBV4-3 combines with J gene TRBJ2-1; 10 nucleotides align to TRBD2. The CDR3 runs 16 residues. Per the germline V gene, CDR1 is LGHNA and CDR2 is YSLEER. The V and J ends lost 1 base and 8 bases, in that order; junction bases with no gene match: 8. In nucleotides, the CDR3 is TGCGCCAGCAGCCAAGCAGCAGCGGGAGGGAGGGATGAGCAGTTCTTC. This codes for CASSQAAAGGRDEQFF.

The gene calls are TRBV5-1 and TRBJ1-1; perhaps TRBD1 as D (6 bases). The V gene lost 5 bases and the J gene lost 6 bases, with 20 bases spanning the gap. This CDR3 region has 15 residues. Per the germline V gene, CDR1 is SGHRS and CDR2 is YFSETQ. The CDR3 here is CASSFGDRSEAEAFF. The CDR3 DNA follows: TGCGCCAGCAGTTTCGGCGACAGGAGTGAGGCTGAAGCTTTCTTT.

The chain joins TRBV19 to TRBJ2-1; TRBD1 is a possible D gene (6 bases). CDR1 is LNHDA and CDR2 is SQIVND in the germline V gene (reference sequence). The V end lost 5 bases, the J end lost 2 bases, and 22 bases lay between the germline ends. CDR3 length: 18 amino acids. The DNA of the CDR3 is TGTGCCAGTAGTCCCCAGGGGACGGGGCAAGCCCCCTACAATGAGCAGTTCTTC. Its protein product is CASSPQGTGQAPYNEQFF.

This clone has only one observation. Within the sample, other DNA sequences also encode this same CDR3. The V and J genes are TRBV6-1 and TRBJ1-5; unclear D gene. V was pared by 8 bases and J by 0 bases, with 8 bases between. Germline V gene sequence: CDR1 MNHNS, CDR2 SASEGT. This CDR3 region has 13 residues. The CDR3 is CASSGVSNQPQHF. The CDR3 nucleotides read TGTGCCAGCTCGGGAGTTAGCAATCAGCCCCAGCATTTT.

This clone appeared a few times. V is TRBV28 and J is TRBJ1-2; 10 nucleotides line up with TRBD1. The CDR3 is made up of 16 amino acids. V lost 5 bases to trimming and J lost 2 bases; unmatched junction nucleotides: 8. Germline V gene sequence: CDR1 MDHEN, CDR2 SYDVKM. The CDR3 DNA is TGTGCCAGCAGTCACGGGGGACAGGGGTCCAACTATGGCTACACCTTC. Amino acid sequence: CASSHGGQGSNYGYTF.

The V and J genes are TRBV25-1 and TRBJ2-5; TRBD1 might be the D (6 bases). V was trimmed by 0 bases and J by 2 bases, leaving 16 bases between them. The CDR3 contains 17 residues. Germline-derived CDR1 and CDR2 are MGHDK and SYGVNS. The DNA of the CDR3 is TGTGCCAGCAGTGAATACGTGTCCGGGACACCTCAAGAGACCCAGTACTTC. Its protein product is CASSEYVSGTPQETQYF.